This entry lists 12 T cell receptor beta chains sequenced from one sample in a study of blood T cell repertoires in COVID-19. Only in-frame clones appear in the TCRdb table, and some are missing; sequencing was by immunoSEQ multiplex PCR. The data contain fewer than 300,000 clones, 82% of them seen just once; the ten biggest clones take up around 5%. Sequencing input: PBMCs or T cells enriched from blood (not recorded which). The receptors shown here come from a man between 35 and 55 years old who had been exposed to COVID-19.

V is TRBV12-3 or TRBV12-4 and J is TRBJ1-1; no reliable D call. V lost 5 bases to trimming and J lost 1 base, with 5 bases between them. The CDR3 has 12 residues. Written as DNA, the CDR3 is TGTGCCAGCAGTCCGGGGAACACTGAAGCTTTCTTT. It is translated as CASSPGNTEAFF.

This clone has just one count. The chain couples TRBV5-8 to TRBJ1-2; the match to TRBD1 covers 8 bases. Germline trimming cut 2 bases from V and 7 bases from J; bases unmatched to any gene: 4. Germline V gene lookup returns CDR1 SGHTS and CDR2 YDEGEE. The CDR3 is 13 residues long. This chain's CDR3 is CASSFQGARGYTF. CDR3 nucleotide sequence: TGTGCCAGCAGCTTTCAGGGGGCGCGTGGCTACACCTTC.

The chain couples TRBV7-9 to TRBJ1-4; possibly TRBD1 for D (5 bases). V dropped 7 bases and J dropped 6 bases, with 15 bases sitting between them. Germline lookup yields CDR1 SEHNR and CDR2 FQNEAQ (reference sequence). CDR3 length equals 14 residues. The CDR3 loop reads CASTAVGLDEKLFF. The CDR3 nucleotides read TGTGCCAGCACCGCGGTGGGACTGGATGAAAAACTGTTTTTT.

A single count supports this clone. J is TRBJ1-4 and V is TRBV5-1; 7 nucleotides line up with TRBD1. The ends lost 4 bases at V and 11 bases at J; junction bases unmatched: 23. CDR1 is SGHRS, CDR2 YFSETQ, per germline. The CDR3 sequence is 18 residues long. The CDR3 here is CASSPTLDTGTEGRKLFF. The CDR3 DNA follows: TGCGCCAGCAGCCCGACGCTCGATACCGGGACAGAGGGGAGGAAACTGTTTTTT.

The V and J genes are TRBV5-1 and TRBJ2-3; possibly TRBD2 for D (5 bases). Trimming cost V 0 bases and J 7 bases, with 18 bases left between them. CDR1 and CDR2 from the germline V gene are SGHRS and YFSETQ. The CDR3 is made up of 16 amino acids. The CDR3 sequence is CASSLVAAGSGNTQYF. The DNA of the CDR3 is TGCGCCAGCAGCTTGGTAGCAGCAGGTTCGGGGAATACGCAGTATTTT.

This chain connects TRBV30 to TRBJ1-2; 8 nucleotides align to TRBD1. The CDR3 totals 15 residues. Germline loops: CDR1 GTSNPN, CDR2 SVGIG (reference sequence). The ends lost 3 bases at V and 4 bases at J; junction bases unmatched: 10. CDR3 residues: CAWSRATGVGYGYTF. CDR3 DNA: TGTGCCTGGAGCCGTGCGACAGGGGTAGGCTATGGCTACACCTTC.

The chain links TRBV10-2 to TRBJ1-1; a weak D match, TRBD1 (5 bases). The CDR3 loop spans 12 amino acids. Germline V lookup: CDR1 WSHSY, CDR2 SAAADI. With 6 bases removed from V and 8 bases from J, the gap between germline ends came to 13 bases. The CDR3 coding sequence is TGCGCCAGCAGCGAAGGGGCTCAGGAAGCTTTCTTT. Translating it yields CASSEGAQEAFF.

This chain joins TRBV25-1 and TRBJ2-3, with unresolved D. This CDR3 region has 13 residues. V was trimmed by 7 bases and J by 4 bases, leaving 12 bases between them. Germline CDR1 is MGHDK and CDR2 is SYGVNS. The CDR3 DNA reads TGTGCCAGCACCGCCATCGCGTCAGATACGCAGTATTTT. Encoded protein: CASTAIASDTQYF.

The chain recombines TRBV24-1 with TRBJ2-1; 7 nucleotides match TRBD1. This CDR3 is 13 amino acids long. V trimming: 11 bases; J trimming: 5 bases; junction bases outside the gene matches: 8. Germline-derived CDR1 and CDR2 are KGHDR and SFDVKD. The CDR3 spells CAIAGTEDNEQFF. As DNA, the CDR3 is TGTGCCATCGCCGGGACAGAAGACAATGAGCAGTTCTTC.

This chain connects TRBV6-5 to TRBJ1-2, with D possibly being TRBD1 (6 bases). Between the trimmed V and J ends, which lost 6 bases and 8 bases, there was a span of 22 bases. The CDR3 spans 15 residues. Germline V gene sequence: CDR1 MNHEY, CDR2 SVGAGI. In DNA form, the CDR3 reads TGTGCCAGCAGCCTGGGGGGGGCTTTCATAAGGGGCTACACCTTC. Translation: CASSLGGAFIRGYTF.

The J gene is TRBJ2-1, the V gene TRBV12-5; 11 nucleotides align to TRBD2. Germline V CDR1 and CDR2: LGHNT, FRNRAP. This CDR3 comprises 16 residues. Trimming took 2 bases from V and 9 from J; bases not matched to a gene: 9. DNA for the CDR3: TGTGCTAGTGGTTTGCTTAGCGGGAGGGCTCAAAGTGAGCAGTTCTTC. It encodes CASGLLSGRAQSEQFF.

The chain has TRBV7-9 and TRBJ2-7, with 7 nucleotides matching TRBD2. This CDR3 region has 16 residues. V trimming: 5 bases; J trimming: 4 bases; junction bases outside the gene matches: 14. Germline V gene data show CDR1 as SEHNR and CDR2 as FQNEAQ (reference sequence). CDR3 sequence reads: CASSALNGRAKYEQYF. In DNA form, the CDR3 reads TGTGCCAGCAGCGCACTCAATGGGAGGGCAAAGTACGAGCAGTACTTC.